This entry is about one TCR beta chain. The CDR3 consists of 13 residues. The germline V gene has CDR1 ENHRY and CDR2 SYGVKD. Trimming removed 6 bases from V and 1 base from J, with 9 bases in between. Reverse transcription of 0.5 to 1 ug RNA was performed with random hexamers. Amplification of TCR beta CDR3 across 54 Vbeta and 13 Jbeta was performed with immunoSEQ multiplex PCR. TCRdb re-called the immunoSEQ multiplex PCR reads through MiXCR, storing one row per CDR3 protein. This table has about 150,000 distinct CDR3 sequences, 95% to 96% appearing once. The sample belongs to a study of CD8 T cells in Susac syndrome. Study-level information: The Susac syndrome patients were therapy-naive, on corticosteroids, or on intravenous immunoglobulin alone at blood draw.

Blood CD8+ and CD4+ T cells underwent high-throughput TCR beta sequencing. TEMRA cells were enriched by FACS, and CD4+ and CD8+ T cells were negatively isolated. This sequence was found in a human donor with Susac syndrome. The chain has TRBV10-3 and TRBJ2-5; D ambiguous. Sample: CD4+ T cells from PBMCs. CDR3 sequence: CAISVDTQETQYF. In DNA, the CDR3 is TGTGCCATCAGCGTTGACACCCAAGAGACCCAGTACTTC.